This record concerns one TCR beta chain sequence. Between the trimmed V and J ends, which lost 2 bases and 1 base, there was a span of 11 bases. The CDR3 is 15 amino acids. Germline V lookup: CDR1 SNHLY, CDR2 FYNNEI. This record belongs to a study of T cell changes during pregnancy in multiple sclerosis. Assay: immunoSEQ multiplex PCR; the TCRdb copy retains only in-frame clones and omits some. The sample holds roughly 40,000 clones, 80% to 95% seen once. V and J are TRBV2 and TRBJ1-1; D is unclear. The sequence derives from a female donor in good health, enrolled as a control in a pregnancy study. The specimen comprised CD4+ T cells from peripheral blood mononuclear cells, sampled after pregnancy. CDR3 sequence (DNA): TGTGCCAGCAGTGAATATGAGGCGCGGAACACTGAAGCTTTCTTT. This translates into CASSEYEARNTEAFF.